Presented here are 28 T cell receptor beta chains from one specimen sequenced in a study of T-cell reconstitution after alpha-beta-depleted transplantation in children. Preparing the TCRbeta library involved the use of unique molecular identifiers. MiXCR, run by TCRdb on the PCR reads, gives a single entry per CDR3 protein. The profile shows 100,000 to 150,000 distinct CDR3 sequences, 20% to 25% of them singletons. Specimen: PBMCs, mostly from graft donor cells, collected 180 days after TCRalphabeta/CD19-depleted stem cell transplant. The receptors derive from a male patient between 2 and 15 years old who had a stem cell transplant for chronic granulomatous disease, so the T cells may come from the graft donor.

V usage is TRBV20-1 and J usage is TRBJ2-1, with D tentatively TRBD1 or TRBD2 (5 bases each). This CDR3 is 17 amino acids long. Trimming left V 3 bases short and J 2 bases short, with 20 bases between. Germline assignment: CDR1 DFQATT and CDR2 SNEGSKA (reference sequence). CDR3 DNA sequence: TGCAGTGCTAGCGCCGGTGAGGTTGGGGGTCCCTACAATGAGCAGTTCTTC. Protein sequence: CSASAGEVGGPYNEQFF.

This clonotype has a count of ten or more. This chain links TRBV12-3 or TRBV12-4 with TRBJ2-3; D may be TRBD1 (6 bases). The CDR3 is 14 residues long. V was pared by 3 bases and J by 7 bases, with 14 bases between. DNA of the CDR3: TGTGCCAGCAGTTTGGGGCAGGGGACAAATACGCAGTATTTT. It translates to CASSLGQGTNTQYF.

Only a few counts were recorded for this clonotype. The rearrangement links TRBV27 to TRBJ1-3; unclear D gene. V lost 2 bases and J lost 8, with 10 bases in between. Germline CDR1 reads MNHEY; CDR2 reads SMNVEV (reference sequence). The CDR3 sequence is 13 residues long. CDR3 amino acids: CASSLGIGYTIYF. The CDR3 DNA reads TGTGCCAGCAGTTTAGGCATCGGTTACACCATATATTTT.

This clonotype showed up just a few times. The J gene is TRBJ2-1, the V gene TRBV5-1; 9 nucleotides line up with TRBD2. Germline V gene sequence: CDR1 SGHRS, CDR2 YFSETQ. After removal of 0 bases from V and 6 bases from J, the junction contained 7 bases not matched to a gene. The CDR3 totals 16 residues. This CDR3 reads CASSLVPSGNGNEQFF. The CDR3 bases are TGCGCCAGCAGCTTGGTCCCTAGCGGGAATGGCAATGAGCAGTTCTTC.

The gene calls are TRBV12-3 or TRBV12-4 and TRBJ2-2; 7 nucleotides line up with TRBD1. The length of the CDR3 is 14 residues. V gave up 3 bases and J gave up 6 bases; unmatched junction bases: 4. Written as DNA, the CDR3 is TGTGCCAGCAGTTTGATAGGGGGCTCCGGGGAGCTGTTTTTT. This codes for CASSLIGGSGELFF.

This clonotype was observed many times. V and J are TRBV20-1 and TRBJ2-7; 7 bases are a match to TRBD2. V shed 6 bases, J shed 3 bases, and the junction held 8 bases outside the gene matches. Germline CDR1 reads DFQATT; CDR2 reads SNEGSKA (reference sequence). The CDR3 runs 13 residues. DNA for the CDR3: TGCAGTGCCCGACGAGCGGGGTTCTACGAGCAGTACTTC. This sequence encodes CSARRAGFYEQYF.

In this sample, this clonotype turned up a few times. The chain couples TRBV7-6 to TRBJ1-3; D remains ambiguous. Trimming took off 0 bases at V and 2 bases at J, with 5 bases between the two ends. There are 14 residues in the CDR3. Germline V gene sequence: CDR1 SGHVS, CDR2 FNYEAQ. The CDR3 sequence: CASSLAVAGNTIYF. CDR3 bases: TGTGCCAGCAGCTTAGCAGTGGCTGGAAACACCATATATTTT.

This clonotype was picked up a small number of times. The gene calls are TRBV29-1 and TRBJ1-2, with D possibly matching TRBD1 (6 bases). This CDR3 is built from 13 residues. Per the germline V gene, CDR1 is SQVTM and CDR2 is ANQGSEA. Trimming pared 1 base from V and 5 bases from J, leaving 11 bases between. The CDR3 protein is CSVEGDTNYGYTF. For the CDR3, the DNA is TGCAGCGTTGAAGGGGACACGAATTATGGCTACACCTTC.

The sample holds many counts of this clonotype. The V call is TRBV7-2, the J call TRBJ2-7; no reliable D call. V was cut by 5 bases and J by 7 bases, with 12 bases left in between. This CDR3 has 12 amino acids. CDR1 and CDR2 (germline): SGHTA, FQGNSA. The CDR3 bases are TGTGCCAGCAGCGTCTCCCTGGGAGAGCAGTACTTC. Translated, it gives CASSVSLGEQYF.

The rearrangement joins TRBV10-3 to TRBJ2-1, with 10 bases aligning to TRBD1. CDR1 and CDR2 from the germline V gene are ENHRY and SYGVKD. V shed 6 bases, J shed 6 bases, and the junction held 5 bases outside the gene matches. The CDR3 runs to 14 residues. Here the CDR3 DNA reads TGTGCCATCAGACCGGGACAGGGGTCCAATGAGCAGTTCTTC. Its protein is CAIRPGQGSNEQFF.

This clonotype was counted at least ten times. The chain recombines TRBV11-2 with TRBJ2-7, with TRBD2 identical over 10 bases. The CDR3 is made up of 16 amino acids. Trimming at V came to 5 bases and at J to 3 bases, leaving 10 bases not matched to a gene. Per the germline V gene, CDR1 is SGHAT and CDR2 is FQNNGV. CDR3 residues: CASSRTGTSAYYEQYF. The CDR3 coding sequence is TGTGCCAGCAGCCGAACAGGGACTAGCGCCTACTACGAGCAGTACTTC. Supplemented by reference TRBV11-2 and TRBJ2-7, the full variable domain reads EAGVAQSPRYKIIEKRQSVAFWCNPISGHATLYWYQQILGQGPKLLIQFQNNGVVDDSQLPKDRFSAERLKGVDSTLKIQPAKLEDSAVYLCASSRTGTSAYYEQYFGPGTRLTVT.

The V and J genes are TRBV3-1 and TRBJ2-5; TRBD2 aligns across 7 bases. CDR1 is LGHDT, CDR2 YNNKEL, per germline (reference sequence). The CDR3 spans 19 residues. V gave up 11 bases and J gave up 4 bases; unmatched junction bases: 28. The CDR3 is CACSRRGSNTRNSGETQYF. Here the CDR3 DNA reads TGTGCCTGCTCGAGGCGGGGGAGTAATACAAGAAACTCGGGAGAGACCCAGTACTTC.

The sample holds many counts of this clonotype. The chain uses TRBV7-6 and TRBJ2-1, with D perhaps matching TRBD2 (6 bases). The CDR3 length is 16 residues. Per germline, CDR1 SGHVS and CDR2 FNYEAQ. Between the trimmed V and J ends, which lost 4 bases and 8 bases, there was a span of 21 bases. Written as DNA, the CDR3 is TGTGCCAGCAGCTCCCCAGTGAATCGGAGGGGCCATGAGCAGTTCTTC. Encoded protein: CASSSPVNRRGHEQFF. Variable domain in full (rest from reference TRBV7-6 and TRBJ2-1): GAGVSQSPRYKVTKRGQDVALRCDPISGHVSLYWYRQALGQGPEFLTYFNYEAQQDKSGLPNDRFSAERPEGSISTLTIQRTEQRDSAMYRCASSSPVNRRGHEQFFGPGTRLTVL.

The table lists this clonotype with many counts. V and J are TRBV7-9 and TRBJ2-5, with D possibly being TRBD1 or TRBD2 (5 bases each). This CDR3 is 14 amino acids long. V lost 5 bases and J lost 5, with 15 bases in between. Germline CDR1 and CDR2: SEHNR and FQNEAQ (reference sequence). The CDR3 loop reads CASSRGELGETQYF. Here the CDR3 DNA reads TGTGCCAGCAGCCGGGGCGAATTGGGCGAGACCCAGTACTTC.

This clonotype was picked up many times. The J gene is TRBJ2-1, the V gene TRBV28; 10 bases are a match to TRBD2. The germline CDR1 and CDR2 sequences are MDHEN and SYDVKM. The CDR3 is made up of 16 amino acids. Trimming at V came to 6 bases and at J to 3 bases, leaving 8 bases not matched to a gene. CDR3 residues: CASSSSSGSFYNEQFF. The CDR3 DNA reads as TGTGCCAGCAGCTCGTCTAGCGGGAGCTTCTACAATGAGCAGTTCTTC.

This chain links TRBV7-2 with TRBJ2-3, with TRBD1 as a possible D gene (5 bases). V lost 5 bases to trimming and J lost 3 bases, with 12 bases between them. Germline CDR1 is SGHTA and CDR2 is FQGNSA. The CDR3 consists of 14 residues. The DNA of the CDR3 is TGTGCCAGCAGCCTCACCAGGGTTACAGATACGCAGTATTTT. Its translation is CASSLTRVTDTQYF.

The rearrangement uses TRBV29-1 and TRBJ1-2; tentatively, D is TRBD1 (5 bases). This CDR3 region has 13 residues. Germline V lookup: CDR1 SQVTM, CDR2 ANQGSEA. Between the trimmed V and J ends, which lost 7 bases and 4 bases, there was a span of 16 bases. CDR3 loop: CSAGPRDPYGYTF. For the CDR3, the DNA is TGCAGCGCCGGACCCCGGGACCCCTATGGCTACACCTTC.

This clonotype was observed a handful of times. This chain joins TRBV15 and TRBJ2-1; TRBD2 agrees at 10 bases. The CDR3 spans 17 residues. V lost 5 bases to trimming and J lost 5 bases; unmatched junction nucleotides: 12. In germline, CDR1 is LNHNV, CDR2 YYDKDF (reference sequence). CDR3 nucleotides: TGTGCCACCAGCCCCCGGCAAACTAGCGGGGTCCACAATGAGCAGTTCTTC. It yields the protein CATSPRQTSGVHNEQFF.

This clonotype turned up a few times. The J gene is TRBJ2-5, the V gene TRBV7-2; the match to TRBD2 covers 9 bases. CDR1 is SGHTA and CDR2 is FQGNSA in the germline V gene. V shed 5 bases, J shed 4 bases, and the junction held 11 bases outside the gene matches. The CDR3 contains 16 residues. In DNA, the CDR3 is TGTGCCAGCAGCGGACGCGGGAGCGGGAGGAGAGAGACCCAGTACTTC. This sequence encodes CASSGRGSGRRETQYF.

This chain connects TRBV28 to TRBJ1-1, with unresolved D. Germline values: CDR1 MDHEN, CDR2 SYDVKM. Between the trimmed V and J ends, which lost 4 bases and 5 bases, there was a span of 14 bases. This CDR3 has 14 residues. CDR3 sequence reads: CASSYYSGVTEAFF. The CDR3 coding sequence is TGTGCCAGCAGTTATTACAGCGGTGTGACTGAAGCTTTCTTT.

This clonotype has at least ten counts. The chain recombines TRBV5-1 with TRBJ2-3; 13 bases align to TRBD2. The CDR3 is 14 amino acids. Germline V gives CDR1 SGHRS, CDR2 YFSETQ. Trimming cost V 5 bases and J 5 bases; bases outside gene matches: 2. The DNA for the CDR3 is TGCGCCAGCAGTACTAGCGGGAGGGGAGATACGCAGTATTTT. It is translated as CASSTSGRGDTQYF.

This clonotype was found a few times. The chain is built from TRBV29-1 and TRBJ2-5; D unresolved. V was clipped by 4 bases and J by 2 bases, with 11 bases between them. This CDR3 is 13 amino acids long. The V gene's germline CDR1 is SQVTM and CDR2 ANQGSEA. The CDR3 region is CSVASRLQETQYF. The CDR3 DNA reads as TGCAGCGTTGCGTCGCGTTTGCAAGAGACCCAGTACTTC.

The table lists this clonotype with many counts. The chain is built from TRBV10-2 and TRBJ2-3; D tentatively reads TRBD1 or TRBD2 (6 bases each). The CDR3 is 12 amino acids. V lost 10 bases to trimming and J lost 6 bases, with 14 bases between them. Germline loops: CDR1 WSHSY, CDR2 SAAADI. CDR3: CATSGAGDTQYF. In DNA, the CDR3 is TGCGCCACCTCGGGGGCGGGGGATACGCAGTATTTT.

This clonotype was seen repeatedly, ten times or more. V and J are TRBV6-5 and TRBJ2-1, with D unclear. This CDR3 is 15 amino acids long. Germline assignment: CDR1 MNHEY and CDR2 SVGAGI. Trimming pared 0 bases from V and 6 bases from J, leaving 12 bases between. In nucleotides, the CDR3 is TGTGCCAGCAGTTACTCGATCACCCGAGGCAATGAGCAGTTCTTC. This gives the protein CASSYSITRGNEQFF.

This clonotype has a count of ten or more. V is TRBV25-1 and J is TRBJ2-5; no definite D call. The CDR3 covers 11 residues. Per germline, CDR1 MGHDK and CDR2 SYGVNS. Trimming left V 3 bases short and J 5 bases short, with 4 bases between. CDR3 DNA sequence: TGTGCCAGCAGTGATTATGAGACCCAGTACTTC. Translation: CASSDYETQYF.

This clonotype was observed at least ten times. The chain couples TRBV14 to TRBJ2-2; 10 nucleotides align to TRBD2. Germline CDR1 and CDR2: SGHDN and FVKESK. V gave up 4 bases and J gave up 5 bases; unmatched junction bases: 4. The CDR3 is made up of 15 amino acids. The CDR3 sequence is CASSLLAGYTGELFF. The CDR3 DNA follows: TGTGCCAGCAGCCTACTAGCGGGGTATACCGGGGAGCTGTTTTTT.

This sequence joins TRBV7-2 and TRBJ2-1; D may be TRBD2 (5 bases). CDR1 and CDR2 (germline): SGHTA, FQGNSA. This CDR3 comprises 14 residues. Trimming took off 5 bases at V and 2 bases at J, with 10 bases between the two ends. The CDR3 spells CASSLTLAYNEQFF. The CDR3 DNA follows: TGTGCCAGCAGCCTAACACTAGCCTACAATGAGCAGTTCTTC.

This clonotype has at least ten counts. In DNA, the CDR3 is TGTGCCATCAGTGGGACAGGGAGCGGGGAGCTGTTTTTT. Protein product: CAISGTGSGELFF. The chain combines TRBV10-3 with TRBJ2-2; 8 bases line up with TRBD1. The J segment lost 7 bases and the V segment lost 4 bases, leaving 2 bases of the junction unmatched. Germline V lookup: CDR1 ENHRY, CDR2 SYGVKD. The CDR3 covers 13 residues.